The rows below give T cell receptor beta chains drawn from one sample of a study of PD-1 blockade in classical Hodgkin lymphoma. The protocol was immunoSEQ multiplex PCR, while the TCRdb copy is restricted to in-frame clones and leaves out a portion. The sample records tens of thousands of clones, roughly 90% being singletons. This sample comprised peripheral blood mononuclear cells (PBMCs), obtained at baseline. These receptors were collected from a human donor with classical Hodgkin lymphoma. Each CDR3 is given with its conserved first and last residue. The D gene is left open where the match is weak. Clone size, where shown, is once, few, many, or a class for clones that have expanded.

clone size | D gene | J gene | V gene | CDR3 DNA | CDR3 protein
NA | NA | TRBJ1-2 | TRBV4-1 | TGCGCCAGCAGCAATACAGGCCTCTATGGCTACACCTTC | CASSNTGLYGYTF
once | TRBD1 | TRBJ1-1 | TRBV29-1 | TGCAGCGTTTCCCTCCAGGGGGACACTGAAGCTTTCTTT | CSVSLQGDTEAFF
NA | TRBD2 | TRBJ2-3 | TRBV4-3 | TGCGCCAGCAGCCCCTCTCCGGGACTAGCGACCACAGATACGCAGTATTTT | CASSPSPGLATTDTQYF
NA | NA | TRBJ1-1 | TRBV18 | TGTGCCAGCTCACCACAAGAAGGGGCTGAAGCTTTCTTT | CASSPQEGAEAFF
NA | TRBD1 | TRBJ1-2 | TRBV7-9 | TGTGCCAGCAGCTCCCCGAACCGGGACAGGGGGCCTTATCTTGATGGCTACACCTTC | CASSSPNRDRGPYLDGYTF
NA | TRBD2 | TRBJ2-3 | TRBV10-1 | TGCGCCAGCAGCGACCTAGGACTAGCGGGAGGCGAAGGGCAGTATTTT | CASSDLGLAGGEGQYF
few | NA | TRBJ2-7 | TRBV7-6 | TGTGCCAGCAGCTTAAATTATCGGGAAGAGCAGTACTTC | CASSLNYREEQYF
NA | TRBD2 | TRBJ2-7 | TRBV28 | TGTGCCAGCAGTTTATCGCTAGCGGGAAGGGAATCCTACGAGCAGTACTTC | CASSLSLAGRESYEQYF
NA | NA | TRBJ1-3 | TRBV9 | TGTGCCAGCAGCGCCCCCTTTGGAAACACCATATATTTT | CASSAPFGNTIYF
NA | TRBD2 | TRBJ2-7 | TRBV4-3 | TGCGCCAGCAGCCAGAGGGTCAGGGGCACTAGCGGTCCCGCCTACGAGCAGTACTTC | CASSQRVRGTSGPAYEQYF